This TCR beta chain was captured in a study of OX40 agonist ivuxolimab in advanced cancers. Study overall: Partial responses were seen in three patients, one with hepatocellular carcinoma and two with cutaneous melanoma.

V lost 3 bases and J lost 7; bases outside the gene matches: 7. Germline V CDR1 and CDR2: SGHVS, FQNEAQ. There are 15 residues in the CDR3. Assay used: immunoSEQ multiplex PCR; TCRdb lists only in-frame clones, some missing. The sample holds about 51,000 clones; roughly four fifths are singletons and the top ten take roughly 3%. The receptor was isolated from an adult with an advanced solid tumor such as melanoma, head and neck, liver or kidney cancer. This chain links TRBV7-8 with TRBJ2-2; 8 nucleotides line up with TRBD1. Here the sequenced sample was CD4+ or CD8+ T cells sorted from blood, taken in a trial of the OX40 agonist ivuxolimab. The CDR3 DNA is TGTGCCAGCAGCTTTCGGACAGGGTCGAACGGGGAGCTGTTTTTT. Its translation: CASSFRTGSNGELFF.